This T cell receptor (beta chain) was found in a study of untreated major depressive disorder (dated by TCRdb to 2016 to 2019). Study-level background: In this cross-sectional case-control comparison, antidepressant-free major depressive disorder patients and individually matched non-depressed controls were compared on T cell phenotype and TCR repertoire. The sequencing was a follow-up to the differences in Vbeta 5.1, Vbeta 11 and Vbeta 22 usage that flow cytometry had picked up across the whole cohort.

As encoded in the germline V gene, CDR1 is MNHEY while CDR2 is SVGAGI. The CDR3 starts with the cysteine, ends with the phenylalanine, and has 11 residues. The entry retains the CDR3 DNA only, 33 bases that are in frame from base 1. For sex, age, current smoking status and body mass index, every depressed patient had a pairwise-matched non-depressed control. European descent was reported for all participants. To qualify, patients needed a DSM-IV diagnosis of major depressive disorder plus a Hamilton Rating Scale for Depression score of 18 or higher. For at least 8 weeks before enrollment, patients had taken no psychiatric medication of any kind, antidepressants included. Depression severity among patients ranged from moderate to severe. All participants were excluded for major medical conditions, Axis I/II comorbidities, regular medication or illicit drug use, or drinking over 100 g alcohol weekly. About 30 ml of peripheral blood was collected from each participant into EDTA tubes. CD4+ T cells were purified from thawed PBMCs by magnetic negative selection with the BD IMag Human CD4 T Lymphocyte Enrichment Set. Flow cytometry confirmed that the CD4+ enrichment method typically gave about 95% purity. A subgroup of several case-control pairs, chosen blind to the chemokine receptor expression and flow-cytometric repertoire skewing results, underwent TCRbeta sequencing. Every blood sample was taken in the morning at 8:00 a.m., after which PBMCs were separated out using Ficoll-Hypaque gradient centrifugation. PBMCs were cryopreserved by gradual cooling to -80 degrees C and were kept in liquid nitrogen until assay.

The Qiagen DNeasy Blood and Tissue Kit was used to extract total genomic DNA from purified CD4+ T cells. The TCRbeta CDR3 region, defined according to IMGT, was amplified and sequenced using immunoSEQ immunosequencing protocols. Per the original workflow: The immunoSEQ service preprocessed the raw sequence data to correct PCR and sequencing errors. After being loaded into the immunoSEQ Analyzer, the data underwent further analysis with VDJtools v1.0.7. Patient-control differences were tested with the paired Wilcoxon signed-rank test. As stored in TCRdb, this immuneACCESS dataset retains in-frame rearrangements with V and J assigned. A fraction of the clones does not appear; measured against another copy, unresolved V genes explain less than half of the discrepancy, and the remainder lacks a known reason. That table supplies the V and J calls and clone size; D and trimming were determined from the DNA. Within this sample are about 19,000 clones, with roughly 90% of them counted one time only. Roughly 0.6% of the sample belongs to the ten largest clones.

Study-level results and caveats: Higher TRBV05-01 (Vbeta 5.1) usage among CD4+ T cells of depressed patients compared with controls was confirmed by sequencing, with p = 0.040 in a one-tailed test. In the sequencing data, TRBV25-01 and TRBV02-01 usage was found to follow the flow-cytometry pattern, although statistical significance was not reached. Because of strict matching and exclusion criteria, the study sample was comparatively small, which limits how generalizable the findings are. The top five TRBV05-01 clones in every sequenced subject were all private clones. For the sequencing comparisons, planned one-tailed tests were run on just three Vbeta families that had been chosen in advance.

A word on this clone: No antigen is known for it. The junction departs from germline at one end; a sequencing error may be responsible.

The TCR originated in a woman aged 40 to 49 with major depressive disorder. The material sequenced was CD4+ T cells from PBMCs. The sequence is built from TRBV6-5 and TRBJ1-3, with the D segment identity uncertain. The nucleotide sequence reads TGTGCCAGCACATCTGCAAACACCATATATTTT. This yields the protein CASTSANTIYF.